These 18 T cell receptor beta chains were sequenced from one sample in a study of post-analysis software for immune sequencing data (dated by TCRdb to between 2014 and 2017). Antigen specificity for these receptors is unknown. What the study reported, not specific to this receptor: Significantly higher frequencies in patients than in controls were found for five or six TRBV segments, including TRBV5-6, TRBV5-1 and TRBV20-1.

Receptor amplification or capture employed PCR. Sequencer: Illumina HiSeq 2500. Unique molecular identifiers were incorporated into TCR beta cDNA libraries to reduce PCR and sequencing biases. The raw public reads went through TCRdb reprocessing: fastp at Q25, MiXCR clone calling, in-frame beta chains kept. Rows with a matching CDR3 protein are joined into one entry that keeps the most common DNA and genes. The sample table lists about 430,000 distinct CDR3 sequences, less than 40% of them with a count of one. Less than 10% of the sample comes from the top ten. The material sequenced was blood. These receptors all stem from a girl aged 2-10 years with multiple sclerosis.

This clonotype was counted only a few times. This rearrangement joins TRBV5-6 to TRBJ1-4; D uncertain. CDR1 is SGHDT, CDR2 YYEEEE, per germline. V dropped 4 bases and J dropped 6 bases, with 7 bases sitting between them. The CDR3 extends over 12 amino acids. The CDR3 region is CASSLLHEKLFF. DNA of the CDR3: TGTGCCAGCAGCCTACTTCATGAAAAACTGTTTTTT. Full variable domain (remainder filled in from reference TRBV5-6 and TRBJ1-4): DAGVTQSPTHLIKTRGQQVTLRCSPKSGHDTVSWYQQALGQGPQFIFQYYEEEERQRGNFPDRFSGHQFPNYSSELNVNALLLGDSALYLCASSLLHEKLFFGSGTQLSVL.

CDR3 sequence reads: CASSFTLKGYQMNTEAFF. In DNA, the CDR3 is TGTGCCAGCAGCTTCACCTTAAAAGGGTACCAGATGAACACTGAAGCTTTCTTT. V usage is TRBV11-2 and J usage is TRBJ1-1; D is unresolved. CDR1 and CDR2 from the germline V gene are SGHAT and FQNNGV. This CDR3 region has 18 residues. The V end lost 3 bases, the J end lost 0 bases, and 20 bases lay between the germline ends. Filled out from reference TRBV11-2 and TRBJ1-1, the complete variable domain reads EAGVAQSPRYKIIEKRQSVAFWCNPISGHATLYWYQQILGQGPKLLIQFQNNGVVDDSQLPKDRFSAERLKGVDSTLKIQPAKLEDSAVYLCASSFTLKGYQMNTEAFFGQGTRLTVV.

There are a few counts of this clonotype. The chain employs TRBV4-1 and TRBJ1-2, with 8 bases fitting TRBD1. This CDR3 contains 17 residues. CDR1 MGHRA and CDR2 YSYEKL come from the germline V gene. V lost 1 base, J lost 3 bases, and 10 bases stayed unmatched. The CDR3 DNA reads as TGCGCCAGCAGCCAAGTGGAGCAGGGGGCGAGGTACTATGGCTACACCTTC. Translating gives CASSQVEQGARYYGYTF.

The V gene is TRBV7-9, the J gene TRBJ2-5; no clear D gene. The germline gives CDR1 SEHNR, CDR2 FQNEAQ (reference sequence). V gave up 8 bases and J gave up 3 bases, with 10 bases separating them. There are 12 residues in the CDR3. The CDR3: CASANNKETQYF. The CDR3 DNA is TGTGCCAGCGCGAACAATAAAGAGACCCAGTACTTC.

The gene calls are TRBV15 and TRBJ2-5; D unclear. Germline CDR1 is LNHNV and CDR2 is YYDKDF (reference sequence). V lost 3 bases to trimming and J lost 2 bases, with 7 bases between them. The CDR3 runs 13 residues. The CDR3 loop is CATSSEPQETQYF. The CDR3 bases are TGTGCCACCAGCAGTGAGCCTCAAGAGACCCAGTACTTC.

This clonotype came up a few times. The chain links TRBV29-1 to TRBJ2-7; 12 bases map to TRBD2. After removal of 5 bases from V and 4 bases from J, the junction contained 6 bases not matched to a gene. Germline CDR1 reads SQVTM; CDR2 reads ANQGSEA. The CDR3 has 14 amino acids. CDR3 bases: TGCAGCGTTTCCGGGACTAGCGGGCTTTACGAGCAGTACTTC. Its translation: CSVSGTSGLYEQYF.

This chain uses TRBV11-2 with TRBJ2-4; D might be TRBD2 (5 bases). This CDR3 region has 14 residues. Looked up from germline, CDR1 is SGHAT and CDR2 is FQNNGV. V lost 0 bases to trimming and J lost 13 bases, with 16 bases between them. The CDR3 region is CASSLDPNAGEQYF. The CDR3, as DNA: TGTGCCAGCAGCTTAGATCCTAATGCTGGGGAGCAGTACTTC.

The rearrangement links TRBV27 to TRBJ2-1; either TRBD1 or TRBD2 may supply D (5 bases each). Germline loops: CDR1 MNHEY, CDR2 SMNVEV (reference sequence). The CDR3 has 16 residues. Trimming left V 0 bases short and J 3 bases short, with 12 bases between. The CDR3, as DNA: TGTGCCAGCAGTTTATCTTGGGGGACGATCTACAATGAGCAGTTCTTC. It specifies CASSLSWGTIYNEQFF.

About this clonotype itself: This may be a read error, as it is one base from a much larger clone. This sequence joins TRBV7-3 and TRBJ1-2; 7 bases are shared with TRBD1. After removal of 3 bases from V and 6 bases from J, the junction contained 4 bases not matched to a gene. This CDR3 has 13 residues. Germline values: CDR1 SGHTA, CDR2 FQGTGA. CDR3 sequence reads: CASSFGTAHGYTF. The CDR3 DNA is TGTGCCAGCAGCTTCGGGACAGCACATGGCTACACCTTC.

Written as DNA, the CDR3 is TGCAGCGTTGGTTCCTACGAGCAGTACTTC. As protein: CSVGSYEQYF. The rearrangement links TRBV29-1 to TRBJ2-7; D is ambiguous. CDR1 is SQVTM, CDR2 ANQGSEA, per germline. The CDR3 covers 10 residues. V gave up 4 bases and J gave up 1 base, with 2 bases separating them.

This clonotype has a handful of counts. The rearrangement joins TRBV19 to TRBJ2-2; the D is unclear. The germline CDR1 and CDR2 sequences are LNHDA and SQIVND (reference sequence). The CDR3 sequence is 12 residues long. V shed 3 bases and J shed 2 bases, with 1 base lying between them. Here the CDR3 reads CASSINTGELFF. CDR3 coding DNA: TGTGCCAGTAGTATTAACACCGGGGAGCTGTTTTTT.

This clonotype has just a few counts. V gene TRBV3-1 combines with J gene TRBJ2-3; the D is unclear. The length of the CDR3 is 15 residues. Trimming took off 4 bases at V and 3 bases at J, with 14 bases between the two ends. Germline CDR1 is LGHDT and CDR2 is YNNKEL (reference sequence). In nucleotides, the CDR3 is TGTGCCAGCAGCCGCGACGGTGCCGGTACAGATACGCAGTATTTT. Its translation is CASSRDGAGTDTQYF.

This clonotype came up a few times. The chain employs TRBV28 and TRBJ2-4, with D possibly matching TRBD2 (5 bases). The V and J ends lost 6 bases and 0 bases respectively, with 6 bases between them. Germline CDR1 MDHEN, CDR2 SYDVKM. CDR3 length: 13 amino acids. The CDR3 is CASRDLAKNIQYF. CDR3 bases: TGTGCCAGCAGGGACTTAGCCAAAAACATTCAGTACTTC.

The chain has TRBV7-7 and TRBJ1-3; weak D call: TRBD1 (5 bases). This CDR3 is built from 13 residues. Germline CDR1 and CDR2: SSHAT and FNYEAQ (reference sequence). CDR3 coding DNA: TGTGCTAGCGGCGGGGACGTTCGAAACACCATATATTTT. Amino acids: CASGGDVRNTIYF.

In this sample, this clonotype turned up a few times. Here the CDR3 DNA reads TGCGCCAGCAGCCAAGATAGGTTTGGCGGGGGTCTTGTAAAGGAGCAGTTCTTC. It encodes CASSQDRFGGGLVKEQFF. The chain is built from TRBV4-3 and TRBJ2-1, with TRBD2 identical over 7 bases. Germline lookup yields CDR1 LGHNA and CDR2 YSLEER. The CDR3 contains 18 residues. V dropped 0 bases and J dropped 10; count of bases not matched to a gene: 18.

This clonotype was recorded only once. Just one base apart from a much larger clone, this may be a read error. V and J are TRBV12-3 or TRBV12-4 and TRBJ2-5; maybe TRBD2 (6 bases). The CDR3 length is 10 residues. Trimming left V 8 bases short and J 11 bases short, with 12 bases between. CDR3 region: CASGGYVQYF. Written as DNA, the CDR3 is TGTGCCAGCGGGGGGTACGTGCAGTACTTC.

This clonotype was recorded a few times. The CDR3 DNA follows: TGCAGCGTTGAGGGAGGAAATCCAAGGGCTTTCTTT. Protein product: CSVEGGNPRAFF. This chain uses TRBV29-1 with TRBJ1-1; no clear D. V was pared by 3 bases and J by 11 bases, with 16 bases between. The CDR3 consists of 12 residues. Per the germline V gene, CDR1 is SQVTM and CDR2 is ANQGSEA.

The chain couples TRBV29-1 to TRBJ1-4, with D possibly TRBD1 on 6 matching bases. Trimming took off 5 bases at V and 0 bases at J, with 13 bases between the two ends. The CDR3 extends over 15 amino acids. CDR1 is SQVTM, CDR2 ANQGSEA, per germline. The CDR3 here is CSVRATGPTNEKLFF. The CDR3 DNA reads TGCAGCGTTCGGGCCACAGGGCCAACTAATGAAAAACTGTTTTTT.